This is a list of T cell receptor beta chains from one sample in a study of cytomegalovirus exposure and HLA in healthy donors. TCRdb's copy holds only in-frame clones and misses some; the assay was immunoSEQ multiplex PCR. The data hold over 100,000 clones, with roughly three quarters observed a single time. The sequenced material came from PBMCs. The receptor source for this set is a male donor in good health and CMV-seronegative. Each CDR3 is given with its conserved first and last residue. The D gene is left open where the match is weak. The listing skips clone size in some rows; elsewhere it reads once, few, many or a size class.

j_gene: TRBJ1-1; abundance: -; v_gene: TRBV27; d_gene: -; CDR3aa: CASSLKDTGMETEAFF; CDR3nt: TGTGCCAGCAGTTTAAAAGACACAGGGATGGAGACTGAAGCTTTCTTT
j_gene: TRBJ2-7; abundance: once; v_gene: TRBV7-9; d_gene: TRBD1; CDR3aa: CASSRLQGAGEQYF; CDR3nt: TGTGCCAGCAGCCGTCTACAGGGGGCGGGCGAGCAGTACTTC
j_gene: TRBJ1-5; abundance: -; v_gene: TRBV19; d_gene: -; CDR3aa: CASSIDRGQPQHF; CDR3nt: TGTGCCAGTAGTATAGACAGGGGACAGCCCCAGCATTTT
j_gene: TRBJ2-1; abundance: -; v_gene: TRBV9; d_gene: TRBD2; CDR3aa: CASSDGTSGDHNEQFF; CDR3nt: TGTGCCAGCAGCGACGGGACTAGCGGGGACCACAATGAGCAGTTCTTC
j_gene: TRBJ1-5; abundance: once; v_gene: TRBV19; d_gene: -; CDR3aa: CASSFKGDQPQHF; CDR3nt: TGTGCCAGTAGTTTCAAAGGGGATCAGCCCCAGCATTTT
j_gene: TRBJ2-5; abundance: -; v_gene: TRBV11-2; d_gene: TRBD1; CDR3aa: CASSPQGVQETQYF; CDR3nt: TGTGCCAGCAGCCCGCAGGGGGTACAAGAGACCCAGTACTTC
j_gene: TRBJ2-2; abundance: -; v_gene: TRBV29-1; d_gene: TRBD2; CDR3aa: CSVEAAGGTTNTGELFF; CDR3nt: TGCAGCGTTGAGGCAGCGGGGGGCACAACGAACACCGGGGAGCTGTTTTTT
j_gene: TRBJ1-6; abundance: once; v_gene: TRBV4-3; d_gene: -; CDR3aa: CASSQEAGQGNSPLHF; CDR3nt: TGCGCCAGCAGCCAAGAGGCAGGGCAGGGGAATTCACCCCTCCACTTT
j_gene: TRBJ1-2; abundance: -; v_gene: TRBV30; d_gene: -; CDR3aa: CAWSSTGAGGYTF; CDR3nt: TGTGCCTGGAGTTCGACAGGTGCGGGTGGCTACACCTTC
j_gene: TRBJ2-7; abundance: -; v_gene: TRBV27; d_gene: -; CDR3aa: CASSLRPTHSEQYF; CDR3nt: TGTGCCAGCAGTTTACGGCCTACCCACAGCGAGCAGTACTTC
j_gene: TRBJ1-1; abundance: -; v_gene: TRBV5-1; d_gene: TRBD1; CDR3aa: CASSEDRLDTEAFF; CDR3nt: TGCGCCAGCAGCGAGGACAGGTTGGACACTGAAGCTTTCTTT